The clone carrying this T cell receptor beta chain was counted between two and nine times. Its antigen is unidentified. MiXCR was run by TCRdb on the 5' RACE reads, yielding one entry per CDR3 protein. The repertoire holds approximately 890,000 distinct CDR3 sequences, around an eighth seen once, with around 1.6% in the top ten. Among all donors, each was a healthy Caucasian. The CDR3 runs 15 residues. The V end was cut by 0 bases, the J end by 3 bases, with 12 bases between. CDR1 is MGHRA and CDR2 is YSYEKL in the germline V gene. The data belong to a study of identical twins. Study-wide points: Twin pairs' shared out-of-frame alpha sequences were enriched in low generation probability. Monozygotic twin pairs showed more out-of-frame TCR alpha sharing than models estimated.

The data were also submitted as part of a second study, on yellow fever vaccine responses in identical twins. That work contributes: As reported, the vaccine T cell response of twins seemed partly convergent and partly personalized.

This TCR was recovered from a woman younger than 35 in good health. The sequenced sample consisted of PBMCs. The chain is built from TRBV4-1 and TRBJ2-7; maybe TRBD2 (5 bases). Here the CDR3 reads CASSQETGTNYEQYF. The DNA for the CDR3 is TGCGCCAGCAGCCAAGAGACGGGAACGAACTACGAGCAGTACTTC.